The 12 T cell receptor beta chains below were found in one sample sequenced in a study of shared clonotypes between healthy human individuals. Produced via immunoSEQ multiplex PCR; TCRdb's table is partial and in-frame only. The sample holds more than 2 million clones, over 85% seen once. Naive CD8 cells, CD45RO-negative and positively selected for CCR7, excluded terminally differentiated effector memory CD45RA+ cells. Sequencing used naive CD8+ T cells sorted from blood. These receptors all stem from a man between 18 and 35 years old in good health.

This clone has just one count. This chain links TRBV11-2 with TRBJ1-1, with D perhaps matching TRBD1 (5 bases). The CDR3 has 15 amino acids. V lost 4 bases, J lost 4 bases, and 16 bases lay in between. Per the germline V gene, CDR1 is SGHAT and CDR2 is FQNNGV. The CDR3, as DNA: TGTGCCAGCAGCTCTCCCGACAGAATCAGCACTGAAGCTTTCTTT. Its protein product is CASSSPDRISTEAFF.

This rearrangement joins TRBV5-1 to TRBJ2-3, with TRBD2 identical over 12 bases. Unmatched junction bases numbered 8, after V lost 5 bases and J lost 1 base. Germline V gives CDR1 SGHRS, CDR2 YFSETQ. The CDR3 consists of 17 residues. This CDR3 reads CASRGLAGKQGTDTQYF. For the CDR3, the DNA is TGCGCCAGCAGGGGACTAGCGGGCAAACAAGGCACAGATACGCAGTATTTT.

About this clone: Other DNA sequences in the sample encode the same CDR3. The chain recombines TRBV9 with TRBJ2-5, with D possibly matching TRBD2 (5 bases). The CDR3 has 14 residues. The germline gives CDR1 SGDLS, CDR2 YYNGEE. V was pared by 1 base and J by 2 bases, with 9 bases between. The CDR3 loop reads CASSVYSGQETQYF. The CDR3 DNA reads as TGTGCCAGCAGCGTATACAGCGGACAAGAGACCCAGTACTTC. Supplemented by reference TRBV9 and TRBJ2-5, the full variable domain reads DSGVTQTPKHLITATGQRVTLRCSPRSGDLSVYWYQQSLDQGLQFLIQYYNGEERAKGNILERFSAQQFPDLHSELNLSSLELGDSALYFCASSVYSGQETQYFGPGTRLLVL.

The chain employs TRBV9 and TRBJ2-7; 9 nucleotides line up with TRBD1. V shed 4 bases and J 0 bases; nucleotides not matched to a gene: 11. The CDR3 runs to 17 residues. Germline values: CDR1 SGDLS, CDR2 YYNGEE. This chain's CDR3 is CASSSGQGGFSSYEQYF. DNA of the CDR3: TGTGCCAGCAGCTCGGGACAGGGAGGGTTTAGCTCCTACGAGCAGTACTTC.

With respect to this clone: Distinct nucleotide sequences in the sample also encode this CDR3. The V and J genes are TRBV4-1 and TRBJ2-7; 7 nucleotides line up with TRBD1. This CDR3 spans 14 amino acids. Losses at the gene ends were 5 bases for V and 3 bases for J; bases not matched to a gene: 7. In germline, CDR1 is MGHRA, CDR2 YSYEKL. Here the CDR3 DNA reads TGCGCCAGCAGCTCCCGACAGGGCCTCTACGAGCAGTACTTC. Amino acids: CASSSRQGLYEQYF.

This chain joins TRBV7-9 and TRBJ2-1, with D perhaps TRBD1 (5 bases). Deletions cut 1 base from V and 4 bases from J, with 14 bases between. This CDR3 is 16 amino acids long. The germline gives CDR1 SEHNR, CDR2 FQNEAQ (reference sequence). The CDR3 here is CASSLGRSGLYNEQFF. The CDR3 DNA sequence: TGTGCCAGCAGCTTAGGAAGGTCAGGGCTATACAATGAGCAGTTCTTC.

The chain recombines TRBV11-2 with TRBJ1-2, with unresolved D. The germline V and J ends were trimmed by 1 base and 3 bases, with 6 bases remaining between them. Germline values: CDR1 SGHAT, CDR2 FQNNGV. This CDR3 contains 13 residues. This CDR3 is CASSLARDYGYTF. For the CDR3, the DNA is TGTGCCAGCAGCTTAGCGAGAGACTATGGCTACACCTTC.

V usage is TRBV19 and J usage is TRBJ1-5; a possible D gene is TRBD1 (5 bases). CDR1 LNHDA and CDR2 SQIVND come from the germline V gene (reference sequence). This CDR3 comprises 16 residues. V lost 7 bases and J lost 0, with 16 bases in between. CDR3: CASTNDWDYSNQPQHF. The CDR3 coding sequence is TGTGCCAGTACCAATGACTGGGACTATAGCAATCAGCCCCAGCATTTT.

A word on this clone: The identical CDR3 is also encoded by other nucleotide sequences in the sample. The chain has TRBV4-1 and TRBJ1-5; 10 bases match TRBD1. Germline CDR1 reads MGHRA; CDR2 reads YSYEKL. The CDR3 is 15 amino acids. The ends lost 0 bases at V and 6 bases at J; junction bases unmatched: 2. The DNA for the CDR3 is TGCGCCAGCAGCCAAGAGGGACAGGGGACTCAGCCCCAGCATTTT. Its translation is CASSQEGQGTQPQHF.

This clone was seen only once. The CDR3 nucleotides are TGCAGCGTACCCGGGACGCTCTACAATGAGCAGTTCTTC. Its translation: CSVPGTLYNEQFF. The V gene is TRBV29-1, the J gene TRBJ2-1; possibly TRBD1 or TRBD2 for D (5 bases each). The V gene lost 6 bases and the J gene lost 3 bases, with 12 bases spanning the gap. There are 13 residues in the CDR3. CDR1 is SQVTM, CDR2 ANQGSEA, per germline.

J is TRBJ2-7 and V is TRBV5-1; D gene ambiguous. There are 13 residues in the CDR3. Germline CDR1 and CDR2: SGHRS and YFSETQ. The ends were cut back, 0 bases at V and 2 bases at J, with 6 bases in the middle. CDR3 in DNA: TGCGCCAGCAGCTTGGAGTGGCCCTACGAGCAGTACTTC. Translation: CASSLEWPYEQYF.

The chain uses TRBV10-1 and TRBJ2-1; 7 nucleotides agree with TRBD1. This CDR3 comprises 14 residues. The J segment lost 9 bases and the V segment lost 3 bases, leaving 8 bases of the junction unmatched. The germline CDR1 and CDR2 sequences are WNHNN and SYGVQD (reference sequence). The CDR3 bases are TGCGCCAGCAGTGATAGGGGGCACGGGGCTGAGCAGTTCTTC. Its translation is CASSDRGHGAEQFF.